This T cell receptor (beta chain) emerged from a study of T cells after yellow fever vaccination. The wider study: For low cell numbers, libraries were made with SMART-Seq v4 Ultra Low Input.

Germline V gene sequence: CDR1 ENHRY, CDR2 SYGVKD. Trimming removed 10 bases from V and 2 bases from J, with 16 bases in between. The CDR3 runs to 14 residues. TCRdb itself ran the 5' RACE reads through MiXCR, one entry per CDR3 protein. The sample gives approximately 250,000 distinct CDR3 sequences, around 3.5% of which show up once; around a fifth is in the top ten. Findings of the study overall: Peaking on day 5 versus 15, the secondary response was faster but weaker. Reappearing after the booster were most of the clones from primary vaccination (roughly 96% CD4, 85% to 90% CD8).

There are many counts of this clonotype. Its matching antigen is unknown. The TCR comes from a man between 18 and 29 years old who received the YFV17D yellow fever vaccine. The sample was PBMCs, taken 15 days after the yellow fever booster vaccination. The chain recombines TRBV10-3 with TRBJ2-3, with D tentatively TRBD2 (6 bases). As DNA, the CDR3 is TGTGCCACCTCCTTCGGGGGACTCACAGATACGCAGTATTTT. Its translation: CATSFGGLTDTQYF.